Listed below are T cell receptor beta chains from one sample, sequenced in a study of blood T cell repertoires in COVID-19. Profiled with immunoSEQ multiplex PCR; TCRdb holds only in-frame clones, not every one. The table includes approximately 50,000 clones, over 75% detected once. Material: peripheral blood. The source of these receptors is an older man with COVID-19, enrolled during active disease. CDR3s include the opening cysteine and the closing phenylalanine or tryptophan. Each record gives: clone size, J gene, D gene, V gene, CDR3 protein, CDR3 DNA. D genes are given only for firm matches. Some rows have no size entry. The others give once, few or many, or a class for an expanded clone.

abundance: NA; j_gene: TRBJ2-1; d_gene: TRBD1; v_gene: TRBV24-1; CDR3aa: CATSDPGTGTDNEQFF; CDR3nt: TGTGCCACCAGTGACCCCGGGACAGGGACCGACAATGAGCAGTTCTTC
abundance: NA; j_gene: TRBJ1-1; d_gene: TRBD1; v_gene: TRBV19; CDR3aa: CASSTDRGLTEAFF; CDR3nt: TGTGCCAGTAGTACCGACAGGGGGCTCACTGAAGCTTTCTTT
abundance: NA; j_gene: TRBJ1-5; d_gene: NA; v_gene: TRBV27; CDR3aa: CASSLSSTAQPQHF; CDR3nt: TGTGCCAGCAGTTTATCTTCAACCGCGCAGCCCCAGCATTTT
abundance: NA; j_gene: TRBJ2-4; d_gene: TRBD1; v_gene: TRBV19; CDR3aa: CASMTGGLAKNIQYF; CDR3nt: TGTGCCAGTATGACAGGGGGTTTAGCCAAAAACATTCAGTACTTC
abundance: NA; j_gene: TRBJ1-1; d_gene: NA; v_gene: TRBV11-1; CDR3aa: CASSPGLSLGAFF; CDR3nt: TGTGCCAGCAGCCCCGGCCTTTCCCTCGGGGCTTTCTTT
abundance: NA; j_gene: TRBJ2-2; d_gene: TRBD1; v_gene: TRBV5-4; CDR3aa: CASRVGTGEPYTGELFF; CDR3nt: TGTGCCAGCAGGGTAGGGACAGGGGAACCTTACACCGGGGAGCTGTTTTTT
abundance: NA; j_gene: TRBJ2-5; d_gene: TRBD1; v_gene: TRBV5-4; CDR3aa: CASSSTGSQETQYF; CDR3nt: TGTGCCAGCAGCTCGACAGGGTCCCAAGAGACCCAGTACTTC
abundance: NA; j_gene: TRBJ1-1; d_gene: TRBD1; v_gene: TRBV7-2; CDR3aa: CASSPSTGQGALNTEAFF; CDR3nt: TGTGCCAGCAGCCCAAGCACGGGACAGGGGGCATTGAACACTGAAGCTTTCTTT
abundance: NA; j_gene: TRBJ2-3; d_gene: NA; v_gene: TRBV5-1; CDR3aa: CASSPEGGTDTQYF; CDR3nt: TGCGCCAGCAGCCCAGAGGGGGGGACAGATACGCAGTATTTT
abundance: NA; j_gene: TRBJ1-1; d_gene: NA; v_gene: TRBV29-1; CDR3aa: CSATPAGGWNTEAFF; CDR3nt: TGCAGCGCCACTCCCGCCGGGGGATGGAACACTGAAGCTTTCTTT
abundance: NA; j_gene: TRBJ2-5; d_gene: NA; v_gene: TRBV27; CDR3aa: CASSSWSGETQYF; CDR3nt: TGTGCCAGCAGTTCATGGTCAGGGGAGACCCAGTACTTC
abundance: NA; j_gene: TRBJ2-2; d_gene: NA; v_gene: TRBV11-3; CDR3aa: CASSLGAAYMGELFF; CDR3nt: TGTGCCAGCAGCTTAGGAGCGGCCTACATGGGGGAGCTGTTTTTT
abundance: NA; j_gene: TRBJ2-3; d_gene: TRBD2; v_gene: TRBV10-1; CDR3aa: CASRGGAYTDTQYF; CDR3nt: TGCGCCAGCCGGGGGGGGGCGTACACAGATACGCAGTATTTT
abundance: NA; j_gene: TRBJ1-6; d_gene: NA; v_gene: TRBV7-6; CDR3aa: CASSLDWQNSPLHF; CDR3nt: TGTGCCAGCAGCTTAGATTGGCAGAATTCACCCCTCCACTTT
abundance: NA; j_gene: TRBJ1-1; d_gene: NA; v_gene: TRBV5-1; CDR3aa: CASSPGGGTEAFF; CDR3nt: TGCGCCAGCAGCCCTGGGGGGGGCACTGAAGCTTTCTTT
abundance: NA; j_gene: TRBJ2-3; d_gene: NA; v_gene: TRBV7-2; CDR3aa: CASSLMSGGTTDTQYF; CDR3nt: TGTGCCAGCAGCTTAATGAGTGGAGGGACCACAGATACGCAGTATTTT
abundance: NA; j_gene: TRBJ2-7; d_gene: NA; v_gene: TRBV7-7; CDR3aa: CASSRGASYEQYF; CDR3nt: TGTGCCAGCAGCCGCGGGGCTTCTTACGAGCAGTACTTC
abundance: few; j_gene: TRBJ2-5; d_gene: TRBD2; v_gene: TRBV15; CDR3aa: CATSSLEGLAIQTQYF; CDR3nt: TGTGCCACCAGCAGTCTGGAGGGACTAGCGATACAGACCCAGTACTTC
abundance: NA; j_gene: TRBJ2-5; d_gene: NA; v_gene: TRBV12-5; CDR3aa: CASGPPGSETQYF; CDR3nt: TGTGCTAGTGGCCCGCCCGGGTCAGAGACCCAGTACTTC
abundance: NA; j_gene: TRBJ2-1; d_gene: TRBD2; v_gene: TRBV7-6; CDR3aa: CASSLDIPGTSGHNEQFF; CDR3nt: TGTGCCAGCAGCTTAGACATTCCGGGGACTAGCGGGCACAATGAGCAGTTCTTC
abundance: NA; j_gene: TRBJ1-5; d_gene: TRBD1; v_gene: TRBV2; CDR3aa: CASSGDRNSNQPQHF; CDR3nt: TGTGCCAGCAGTGGGGACAGGAATAGCAATCAGCCCCAGCATTTT
abundance: NA; j_gene: TRBJ1-1; d_gene: NA; v_gene: TRBV11-1; CDR3aa: CASTFNGIMNTEAFF; CDR3nt: TGTGCCAGCACCTTTAACGGGATTATGAACACTGAAGCTTTCTTT
abundance: once; j_gene: TRBJ1-6; d_gene: NA; v_gene: TRBV14; CDR3aa: CASSQDMGLVYSPLHF; CDR3nt: TGTGCCAGCAGCCAAGATATGGGGCTGGTGTATTCACCCCTCCACTTT
abundance: NA; j_gene: TRBJ2-1; d_gene: NA; v_gene: TRBV30; CDR3aa: CAWSVGSSYNEQFF; CDR3nt: TGTGCCTGGAGTGTGGGGAGCTCCTACAATGAGCAGTTCTTC
abundance: once; j_gene: TRBJ1-3; d_gene: TRBD1; v_gene: TRBV29-1; CDR3aa: CSGQGNSGNTIYF; CDR3nt: TGCAGCGGACAGGGGAACTCTGGAAACACCATATATTTT